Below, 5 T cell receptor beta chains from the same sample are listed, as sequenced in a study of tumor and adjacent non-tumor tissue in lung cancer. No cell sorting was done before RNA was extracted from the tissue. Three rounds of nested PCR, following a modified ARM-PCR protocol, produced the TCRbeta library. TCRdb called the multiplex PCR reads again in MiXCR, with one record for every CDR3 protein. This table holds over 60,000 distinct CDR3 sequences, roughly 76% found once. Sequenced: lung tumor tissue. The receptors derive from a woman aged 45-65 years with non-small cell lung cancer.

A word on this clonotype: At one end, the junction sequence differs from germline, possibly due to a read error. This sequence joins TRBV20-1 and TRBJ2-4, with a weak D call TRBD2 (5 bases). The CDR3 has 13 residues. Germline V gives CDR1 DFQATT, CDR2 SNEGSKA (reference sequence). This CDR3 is CGATKTSTNIEYF. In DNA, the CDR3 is TGCGGTGCGACTAAAACGTCCACAAACATTGAGTACTTC.

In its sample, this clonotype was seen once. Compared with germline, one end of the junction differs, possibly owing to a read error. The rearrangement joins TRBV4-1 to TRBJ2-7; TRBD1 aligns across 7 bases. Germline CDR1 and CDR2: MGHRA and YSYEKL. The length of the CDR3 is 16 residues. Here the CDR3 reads CTSSQDLYRGLSEQDF. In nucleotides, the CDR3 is TGCACCAGCAGTCAAGATTTGTACAGGGGCTTGAGCGAGCAGGACTTC.

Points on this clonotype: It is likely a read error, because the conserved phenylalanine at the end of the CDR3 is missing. In DNA, the CDR3 is TGCAGTGCTAGAGAGGTAGTCAATTATGGCTACACCTTA. As protein: CSAREVVNYGYTL. The chain uses TRBV20-1 and TRBJ1-2; D is uncertain. CDR3 size: 13 residues. Trimming stripped 0 bases from V and 5 bases from J, with 10 bases between. Per the germline V gene, CDR1 is DFQATT and CDR2 is SNEGSKA (reference sequence).

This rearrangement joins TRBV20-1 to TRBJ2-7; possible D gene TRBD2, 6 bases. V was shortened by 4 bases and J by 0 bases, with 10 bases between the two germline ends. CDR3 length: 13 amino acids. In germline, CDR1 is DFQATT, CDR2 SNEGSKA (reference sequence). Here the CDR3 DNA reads TGCAGTGCTACTAGCGCTCACTCCTACGAGCAGTACTTC. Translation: CSATSAHSYEQYF.

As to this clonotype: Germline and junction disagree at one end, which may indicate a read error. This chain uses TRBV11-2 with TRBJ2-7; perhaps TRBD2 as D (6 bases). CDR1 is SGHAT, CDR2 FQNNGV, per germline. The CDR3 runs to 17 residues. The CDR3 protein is CVSSLAAGRTEPYEQYF. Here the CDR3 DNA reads TGTGTCAGCAGCTTAGCTGCGGGACGCACGGAGCCCTACGAGCAGTATTTC.